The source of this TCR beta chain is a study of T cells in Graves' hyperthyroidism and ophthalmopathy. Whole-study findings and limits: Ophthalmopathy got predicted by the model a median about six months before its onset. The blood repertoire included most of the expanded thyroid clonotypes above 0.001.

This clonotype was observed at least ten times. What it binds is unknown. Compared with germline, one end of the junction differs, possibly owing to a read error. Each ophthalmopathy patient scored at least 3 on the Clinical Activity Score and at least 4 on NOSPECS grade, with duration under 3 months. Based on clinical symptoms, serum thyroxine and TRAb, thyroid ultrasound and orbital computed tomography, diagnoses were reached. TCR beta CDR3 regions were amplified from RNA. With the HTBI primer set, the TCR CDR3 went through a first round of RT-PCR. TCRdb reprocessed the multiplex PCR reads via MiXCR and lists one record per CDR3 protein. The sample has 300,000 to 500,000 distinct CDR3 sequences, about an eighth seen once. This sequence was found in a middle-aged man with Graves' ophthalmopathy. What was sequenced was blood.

Written as DNA, the CDR3 is TGCGCCAGCAGGAGGACTAGCGGGTCCTACGAGCAGTACTTC. This codes for CASRRTSGSYEQYF. V is TRBV6-1 and J is TRBJ2-7; 11 bases map to TRBD2. The germline gives CDR1 MNHNS, CDR2 SASEGT. This CDR3 comprises 14 residues.